A single sample gave rise to the 26 T cell receptor beta chains below, sequenced in a study of T cell repertoires in cytomegalovirus infection. TCRdb fed the reads into MiXCR, producing one record per CDR3 protein. The table shows about 150,000 distinct CDR3 sequences, with more than 15% occurring only once. The specimen sequenced was CD8+ T cells from PBMCs. The receptors were sampled from a human donor in good health (CMV status not recorded). Some clones in this sample may be carry-over from other donors' samples.

This clonotype was detected many times. The rearrangement uses TRBV6-2 or TRBV6-3 and TRBJ2-7; D gene ambiguous. Germline CDR1 MNHEY, CDR2 SVGEGT. V was clipped by 3 bases and J by 6 bases, with 12 bases between them. This CDR3 comprises 13 residues. DNA for the CDR3: TGTGCCAGCAGTTATAACCGGGTGATCGAGCAGTACTTC. Encoded protein: CASSYNRVIEQYF.

The chain links TRBV7-3 to TRBJ2-2, with D perhaps matching TRBD2 (5 bases). Trimming shortened V by 5 bases and J by 6 bases, and 13 bases separated the two germline ends. From germline, CDR1 is SGHTA and CDR2 FQGTGA. The CDR3 extends over 14 amino acids. CDR3 sequence (DNA): TGTGCCAGCAGCCCCCCCAGCGGTCCCGGGGAGCTGTTTTTT. Amino acids: CASSPPSGPGELFF.

The V and J genes are TRBV6-5 and TRBJ2-7; the D is unclear. This CDR3 region has 14 residues. From germline, CDR1 is MNHEY and CDR2 SVGAGI. V gave up 0 bases and J gave up 3 bases, with 9 bases separating them. The CDR3 region is CASSYSSGDYEQYF. The CDR3 bases are TGTGCCAGCAGTTACTCGTCAGGAGACTACGAGCAGTACTTC.

This clonotype has a count of ten or more. The J gene is TRBJ2-7, the V gene TRBV28; the D gene is possibly TRBD1 (6 bases). This CDR3 is 13 amino acids long. Germline CDR1 is MDHEN and CDR2 is SYDVKM. Trimming removed 6 bases from V and 0 bases from J, with 9 bases in between. As DNA, the CDR3 is TGTGCCAGCAGCTTGGACAGCTCCTACGAGCAGTACTTC. It specifies CASSLDSSYEQYF.

This clonotype rates as medium-sized. The CDR3 spells CASSTARFNEQFF. In DNA form, the CDR3 reads TGTGCCAGCAGCACCGCCCGCTTTAATGAGCAGTTCTTC. The chain has TRBV7-8 and TRBJ2-1; D uncertain. The CDR3 totals 13 residues. V was trimmed by 5 bases and J by 7 bases, leaving 12 bases between them. Germline CDR1 and CDR2: SGHVS and FQNEAQ.

This chain links TRBV7-9 with TRBJ2-1, with 7 bases aligning to TRBD2. Unmatched junction bases numbered 3, after V lost 2 bases and J lost 5 bases. The CDR3 contains 14 residues. Per germline, CDR1 SEHNR and CDR2 FQNEAQ (reference sequence). In nucleotides, the CDR3 is TGTGCCAGCAGCTTATCTGGACTAGACAATGAGCAGTTCTTC. As protein: CASSLSGLDNEQFF.

This clonotype was seen more than once but under ten times. The rearrangement links TRBV4-3 to TRBJ2-1; 8 bases align to TRBD1. This CDR3 comprises 15 residues. The germline gives CDR1 LGHNA, CDR2 YSLEER. Trimming removed 0 bases from V and 8 bases from J; junction bases left unmatched: 6. CDR3 sequence: CASSQELDRVDEQFF. The DNA for the CDR3 is TGCGCCAGCAGCCAAGAGCTGGACAGGGTTGATGAGCAGTTCTTC.

The chain employs TRBV6-5 and TRBJ1-3; D call uncertain. The V end was cut by 7 bases, the J end by 0 bases, with 16 bases between. Germline CDR1 reads MNHEY; CDR2 reads SVGAGI. The CDR3 consists of 16 residues. DNA for the CDR3: TGTGCCAGCATCCGAGGTGGACTGAGCTCTGGAAACACCATATATTTT. Protein product: CASIRGGLSSGNTIYF.

The table lists this clonotype with a few counts. This chain uses TRBV7-2 with TRBJ2-7, with D unresolved. Trimming removed 0 bases from V and 2 bases from J, with 14 bases in between. Germline CDR1 is SGHTA and CDR2 is FQGNSA. This CDR3 has 16 residues. The CDR3 is CASSLAGGGFPYEQYF. The CDR3, as DNA: TGTGCCAGCAGCTTAGCCGGCGGCGGCTTCCCCTACGAGCAGTACTTC.

This clonotype was recorded a few times. The chain is built from TRBV28 and TRBJ1-4; 7 bases fit TRBD1. The V segment lost 1 base and the J segment 0 bases; nucleotides outside the gene matches: 5. Germline V gene data show CDR1 as MDHEN and CDR2 as SYDVKM. The CDR3 is made up of 17 amino acids. The CDR3: CASSLYRGLSTNEKLFF. As DNA, the CDR3 is TGTGCCAGCAGTTTATATAGGGGGCTTTCAACTAATGAAAAACTGTTTTTT.

The chain carries TRBV7-9 and TRBJ2-7; TRBD2 agrees at 7 bases. The germline gives CDR1 SEHNR, CDR2 FQNEAQ (reference sequence). The CDR3 runs to 15 residues. The ends lost 6 bases at V and 5 bases at J; junction bases unmatched: 13. The CDR3 DNA follows: TGTGCCAGCAGAGCTACTAGCGAAAAGCGAAACGAGCAGTACTTC. Protein: CASRATSEKRNEQYF. Variable domain in full (rest from reference TRBV7-9 and TRBJ2-7): DTGVSQNPRHKITKRGQNVTFRCDPISEHNRLYWYRQTLGQGPEFLTYFQNEAQLEKSRLLSDRFSAERPKGSFSTLEIQRTEQGDSAMYLCASRATSEKRNEQYFGPGTRLTVT.

The rearrangement links TRBV6-1 to TRBJ1-2, with D maybe TRBD1 (5 bases). This CDR3 is 14 amino acids long. The germline CDR1 and CDR2 sequences are MNHNS and SASEGT. Trimming removed 10 bases at V and 8 bases at J, with 23 bases between. The CDR3, as DNA: TGTGCCACCAATAGTGGGGGGGGACGGAGCGGCTACACCTTC. Its protein is CATNSGGGRSGYTF.

This clonotype was seen more than once but under ten times. V gene TRBV12-3 or TRBV12-4 combines with J gene TRBJ1-6, with unresolved D. The CDR3 has 12 amino acids. Deletions cut 2 bases from V and 6 bases from J, with 2 bases between. CDR3 coding DNA: TGTGCCAGCAGTTTACCTAATTCACCCCTCCACTTT. As protein: CASSLPNSPLHF.

The CDR3 region has the DNA TGTGCCAGCAGTACACGCAATGAGCAGTTCTTC. As protein: CASSTRNEQFF. The V call is TRBV28, the J call TRBJ2-1; D gene uncertain. The CDR3 is made up of 11 amino acids. V was cut by 5 bases and J by 6 bases, with 5 bases left in between. The germline V gene has CDR1 MDHEN and CDR2 SYDVKM. Full variable domain (remainder filled in from reference TRBV28 and TRBJ2-1): DVKVTQSSRYLVKRTGEKVFLECVQDMDHENMFWYRQDPGLGLRLIYFSYDVKMKEKGDIPEGYSVSREKKERFSLILESASTNQTSMYLCASSTRNEQFFGPGTRLTVL.

A single count supports this clonotype. This chain links TRBV27 with TRBJ2-7; tentative D call: TRBD2 (5 bases). V lost 2 bases and J lost 7, with 9 bases in between. The CDR3 consists of 12 residues. Germline V gene sequence: CDR1 MNHEY, CDR2 SMNVEV (reference sequence). This CDR3 is CASSLIRGEQYF. CDR3 in DNA: TGTGCCAGCAGTTTAATTCGGGGAGAGCAGTACTTC.

V and J are TRBV5-1 and TRBJ1-1; no clear D. The CDR3 has 14 residues. The V and J ends lost 2 bases and 0 bases respectively, with 8 bases between them. CDR1 and CDR2 from the germline V gene are SGHRS and YFSETQ. CDR3 sequence: CASSFSFMNTEAFF. The CDR3 DNA is TGCGCCAGCAGCTTCTCCTTCATGAACACTGAAGCTTTCTTT.

The rearrangement joins TRBV6-2 or TRBV6-3 to TRBJ2-5, with a weak D call TRBD2 (7 bases). Germline CDR1 reads MNHEY; CDR2 reads SVGEGT. CDR3 length: 16 residues. Trimming removed 0 bases at V and 3 bases at J, with 14 bases between. The CDR3 nucleotides read TGTGCCAGCAGTTACTCCTGGGGGGGCCCTGAAGAGACCCAGTACTTC. Translated, it gives CASSYSWGGPEETQYF.

In this sample, this clonotype turned up a few times. V and J are TRBV7-6 and TRBJ1-1, with D perhaps matching TRBD1 (5 bases). The CDR3 runs to 17 residues. V was pared by 5 bases and J by 10 bases, with 29 bases between. The V gene's germline CDR1 is SGHVS and CDR2 FNYEAQ. For the CDR3, the DNA is TGTGCCAGCAGCCCAGTCAAGCGACAGTGGGGCTTTATATCAGCTTTCTTT. The encoded protein is CASSPVKRQWGFISAFF.

The sample holds a few counts of this clonotype. The V and J genes are TRBV6-2 or TRBV6-3 and TRBJ1-1; D ambiguous. CDR3 size: 14 residues. Between the trimmed V and J ends, which lost 0 bases and 0 bases, there was a span of 5 bases. Germline V CDR1 and CDR2: MNHEY, SVGEGT. In DNA form, the CDR3 reads TGTGCCAGCAGTTACTCTGGTATGAACACTGAAGCTTTCTTT. Translated, it gives CASSYSGMNTEAFF.

This clonotype was picked up a small number of times. The chain carries TRBV6-2 or TRBV6-3 and TRBJ2-3, with 12 bases aligning to TRBD2. J was trimmed by 4 bases and V by 4 bases; bases with no gene match: 18. The CDR3 length is 20 residues. Germline-derived CDR1 and CDR2 are MNHEY and SVGEGT. The CDR3 DNA reads as TGTGCCAGCAGTTTATCAGTGGCTAGCGGGAGGGCCATACCGGCAGATACGCAGTATTTT. It yields the protein CASSLSVASGRAIPADTQYF.

V gene TRBV12-5 combines with J gene TRBJ2-1; 7 nucleotides match TRBD2. The CDR3 is made up of 13 amino acids. Germline lookup yields CDR1 LGHNT and CDR2 FRNRAP. The V segment lost 1 base and the J segment 6 bases; nucleotides outside the gene matches: 0. The CDR3 region is CASGLGGGNEQFF. DNA for the CDR3: TGTGCTAGTGGTTTGGGCGGGGGCAATGAGCAGTTCTTC.

This clonotype came up a few times. The rearrangement joins TRBV10-3 to TRBJ2-1; no firm D call. V lost 0 bases to trimming and J lost 10 bases, with 7 bases between them. The germline gives CDR1 ENHRY, CDR2 SYGVKD. CDR3 size: 12 residues. In DNA, the CDR3 is TGTGCCATCAGTGAGTCGATCGGGGAGCAGTTCTTC. As protein: CAISESIGEQFF.

As DNA, the CDR3 is TGTGCCAGTAAATGGGACGGGCATACAAATGAGCAGTTCTTC. It specifies CASKWDGHTNEQFF. V is TRBV19 and J is TRBJ2-1; possibly TRBD1 or TRBD2 for D (5 bases each). Germline CDR1 is LNHDA and CDR2 is SQIVND (reference sequence). This CDR3 region has 14 residues. The V end was cut by 7 bases, the J end by 7 bases, with 17 bases between.

This clonotype was counted many times. The chain joins TRBV7-9 to TRBJ2-2, with D perhaps being TRBD1 or TRBD2 (5 bases each). This CDR3 is built from 15 residues. Germline values: CDR1 SEHNR, CDR2 FQNEAQ (reference sequence). V dropped 5 bases and J dropped 6 bases, with 16 bases sitting between them. For the CDR3, the DNA is TGTGCCAGCAGCAGTAGGGACGTCGGACCCGGGGAGCTGTTTTTT. Translated: CASSSRDVGPGELFF. The full variable domain, rest sourced from reference TRBV7-9 and TRBJ2-2, is DTGVSQNPRHKITKRGQNVTFRCDPISEHNRLYWYRQTLGQGPEFLTYFQNEAQLEKSRLLSDRFSAERPKGSFSTLEIQRTEQGDSAMYLCASSSRDVGPGELFFGEGSRLTVL.

Only a few counts were recorded for this clonotype. The chain is built from TRBV6-2 or TRBV6-3 and TRBJ1-1; TRBD1 might be the D (5 bases). V dropped 7 bases and J dropped 10 bases, with 13 bases sitting between them. CDR3 size: 11 residues. The germline V gene encodes CDR1 MNHEY and CDR2 SVGEGT. In DNA form, the CDR3 reads TGTGCCAGCACAAACCCGGGGCCAGCTTTCTTT. This sequence encodes CASTNPGPAFF.

The chain joins TRBV7-2 to TRBJ1-6; a possible D gene is TRBD1 (5 bases). Germline loops: CDR1 SGHTA, CDR2 FQGNSA. This CDR3 has 16 amino acids. Deletions cut 1 base from V and 7 bases from J, with 14 bases between. For the CDR3, the DNA is TGTGCCAGCAGCTTAGAGAGCGGCAGGGCCAATTCACCCCTCCACTTT. This sequence encodes CASSLESGRANSPLHF.